These T cell receptor beta chains were read from a single sample in a study of blood T cell repertoires in COVID-19. TCRdb's copy holds only in-frame clones and misses some; the assay was immunoSEQ multiplex PCR. The sample has 150,000 to 200,000 clones; 86% are singletons. Material for sequencing was peripheral blood. Every receptor here comes from a man aged 50 or older with active or convalescent COVID-19. The CDR3 runs from the conserved cysteine through the conserved F or W. D genes are given only for firm matches. Clone size, where shown, is once, few, many, or a class for clones that have expanded.

cdr3_nt cdr3_aa j_call d_call clone_size v_call
TGTGCCAGTACCATAAGGGGGGGGGACACTGAAGCTTTCTTT CASTIRGGDTEAFF TRBJ1-1 . few TRBV19
TGTGCCAGCAGTAGTATGGGACAGGGGGCGATTGATGGCTACACCTTC CASSSMGQGAIDGYTF TRBJ1-2 TRBD1 . TRBV27
TGCGCCAGCAGCTTGGAAGGGGGCGAGAACACTGAAGCTTTCTTT CASSLEGGENTEAFF TRBJ1-1 TRBD1 . TRBV5-1
TGTGCCAGCAGCCAAGATCAACAGCGGGCCGCCAACGTCCTGACTTTC CASSQDQQRAANVLTF TRBJ2-6 . . TRBV4-2
TGTGCCAGCAGCTTTTTGCAGTCCCCTGCTGGAAACACCATATATTTT CASSFLQSPAGNTIYF TRBJ1-3 . . TRBV5-6
TGTGCCAGCAGCTTGGGGGGGGGCTACGAGCAGTACTTC CASSLGGGYEQYF TRBJ2-7 TRBD2 . TRBV11-1
TGTGCCAGTAGTATAGCCCACGACAGGAGCGGCAATCAGCCCCAGCATTTT CASSIAHDRSGNQPQHF TRBJ1-5 . . TRBV19
TGTGCCAGCAGCCGCGGACAAATGGAGACCCAGTACTTC CASSRGQMETQYF TRBJ2-5 . . TRBV6-2/TRBV6-3
TGCGCCAGCAGCTTGGGGCACAGCAATCAGCCCCAGCATTTT CASSLGHSNQPQHF TRBJ1-5 . . TRBV5-1
TGTGCCACCAGTGAGCGACTAGCGGGTAATGAGCAGTTCTTC CATSERLAGNEQFF TRBJ2-1 TRBD2 . TRBV24-1
TGTGCCACCCTAGACGGCTCTGGAAACACCATATATTTT CATLDGSGNTIYF TRBJ1-3 . . TRBV6-5
TGCAGCGTGACAGGGAACACTGAAGCTTTCTTT CSVTGNTEAFF TRBJ1-1 . few TRBV29-1
TGTGCCAGCAGCCAAGCCCGGACAGGGACTAACTATGGCTACACCTTC CASSQARTGTNYGYTF TRBJ1-2 TRBD1 . TRBV4-2
TGTGCCAGCAGCCCGGCCCCCCGGGGGATTAATGAAAAACTGTTTTTT CASSPAPRGINEKLFF TRBJ1-4 . once TRBV11-2
TGTGCCAGCAGCTCACAGGGCATGAACACTGAAGCTTTCTTT CASSSQGMNTEAFF TRBJ1-1 . . TRBV11-3
TGCGCCAGCAGCGTAGGGACAGGGAATTTTTTTGGCCCTGAAGCTTTCTTT CASSVGTGNFFGPEAFF TRBJ1-1 TRBD1 . TRBV5-1
TGTGCCAGCAGCCTCTTGATGGGGAGCTCCTACGAGCAGTACTTC CASSLLMGSSYEQYF TRBJ2-7 . . TRBV14
TGCAGCGTTGGGACAGGGAGGGAGACCCAGTACTTC CSVGTGRETQYF TRBJ2-5 TRBD1 . TRBV29-1
TGTGCCACCAGCAGAGACCAGGGAGGATTAGATACGCAGTATTTT CATSRDQGGLDTQYF TRBJ2-3 . . TRBV15
TGTGCCACCAGTGAACACCGGGACACTTTCACAGATACGCAGTATTTT CATSEHRDTFTDTQYF TRBJ2-3 . . TRBV24-1
TGCAGCGTTGAACGGGGACAGGGGGTCACAGATACGCAGTATTTT CSVERGQGVTDTQYF TRBJ2-3 TRBD1 . TRBV29-1
TGTGCCAGCAGGCGCGCTAGCACAGATACGCAGTATTTT CASRRASTDTQYF TRBJ2-3 . . TRBV12-3/TRBV12-4
TGTGCCAGCAGCCAAGATACGACAGGGGGTGGGGAGACCCAGTACTTC CASSQDTTGGGETQYF TRBJ2-5 TRBD1 . TRBV4-2
TGTGCCAGTAGGATGAGTAGCGGGTACACCGGGGAGCTGTTTTTT CASRMSSGYTGELFF TRBJ2-2 TRBD2 . TRBV19
TGTGCCAGCAGCGTAGGAAATAGCGGGAGGTCAGAGACCCAGTACTTC CASSVGNSGRSETQYF TRBJ2-5 TRBD2 . TRBV9
TGCAGCGTTGTAGGACTAGCAGAGGCCACAGATACGCAGTATTTT CSVVGLAEATDTQYF TRBJ2-3 TRBD2 once TRBV29-1
TGCGCCAGCAGCTTGGCGGGACAGGGGGTTAATGAAAAACTGTTTTTT CASSLAGQGVNEKLFF TRBJ1-4 TRBD1 . TRBV5-1
TGTGCCAGCAGCTCCGGGGTTTTTTCGAACACTGAAGCTTTCTTT CASSSGVFSNTEAFF TRBJ1-1 . . TRBV11-2
TGTGCCAGCAGTGATCAGGGCGGCGAAAAACTGTTTTTT CASSDQGGEKLFF TRBJ1-4 . . TRBV2